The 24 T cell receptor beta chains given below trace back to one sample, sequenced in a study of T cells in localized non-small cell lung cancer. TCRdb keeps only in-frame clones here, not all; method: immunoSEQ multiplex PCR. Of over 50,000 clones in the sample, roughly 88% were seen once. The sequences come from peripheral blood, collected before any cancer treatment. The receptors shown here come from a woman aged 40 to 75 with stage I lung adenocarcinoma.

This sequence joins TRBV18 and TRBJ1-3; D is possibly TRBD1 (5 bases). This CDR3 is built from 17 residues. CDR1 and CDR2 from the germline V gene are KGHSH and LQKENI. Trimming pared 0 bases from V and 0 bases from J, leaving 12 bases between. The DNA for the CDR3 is TGTGCCAGCTCACCACCCACAGGTGCAATCTCTGGAAACACCATATATTTT. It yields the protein CASSPPTGAISGNTIYF.

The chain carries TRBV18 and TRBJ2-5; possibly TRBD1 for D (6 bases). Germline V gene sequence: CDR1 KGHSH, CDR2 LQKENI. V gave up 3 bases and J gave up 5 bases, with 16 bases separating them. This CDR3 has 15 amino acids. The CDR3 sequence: CASSPGDWQGETQYF. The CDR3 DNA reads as TGTGCCAGCTCACCGGGAGATTGGCAGGGGGAGACCCAGTACTTC.

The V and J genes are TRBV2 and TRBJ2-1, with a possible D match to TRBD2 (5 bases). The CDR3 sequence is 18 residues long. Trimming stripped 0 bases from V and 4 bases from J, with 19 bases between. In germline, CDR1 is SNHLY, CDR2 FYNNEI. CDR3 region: CASSEALGSALVYNEQFF. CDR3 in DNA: TGTGCCAGCAGTGAAGCGCTCGGTAGCGCCCTCGTTTACAATGAGCAGTTCTTC.

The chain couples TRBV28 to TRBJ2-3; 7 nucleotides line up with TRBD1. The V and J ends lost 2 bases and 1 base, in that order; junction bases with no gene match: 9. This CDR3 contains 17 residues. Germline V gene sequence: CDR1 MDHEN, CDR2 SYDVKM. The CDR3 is CASSLHKGAQGTDTQYF. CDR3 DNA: TGTGCCAGCAGTTTACATAAGGGGGCGCAGGGCACAGATACGCAGTATTTT.

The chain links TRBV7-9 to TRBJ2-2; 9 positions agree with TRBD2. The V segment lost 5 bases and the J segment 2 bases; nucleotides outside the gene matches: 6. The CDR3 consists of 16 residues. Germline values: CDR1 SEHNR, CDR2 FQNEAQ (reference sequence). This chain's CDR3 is CASSALAGLNTGELFF. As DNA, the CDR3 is TGTGCCAGCAGCGCCCTAGCGGGGCTAAACACCGGGGAGCTGTTTTTT. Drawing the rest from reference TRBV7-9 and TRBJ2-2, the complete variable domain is DTGVSQNPRHKITKRGQNVTFRCDPISEHNRLYWYRQTLGQGPEFLTYFQNEAQLEKSRLLSDRFSAERPKGSFSTLEIQRTEQGDSAMYLCASSALAGLNTGELFFGEGSRLTVL.

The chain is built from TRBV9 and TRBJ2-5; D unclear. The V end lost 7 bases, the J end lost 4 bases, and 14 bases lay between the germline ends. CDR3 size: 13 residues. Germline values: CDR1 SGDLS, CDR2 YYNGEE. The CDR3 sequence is CASGVGFRETQYF. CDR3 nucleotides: TGTGCCAGCGGAGTGGGGTTTAGAGAGACCCAGTACTTC.

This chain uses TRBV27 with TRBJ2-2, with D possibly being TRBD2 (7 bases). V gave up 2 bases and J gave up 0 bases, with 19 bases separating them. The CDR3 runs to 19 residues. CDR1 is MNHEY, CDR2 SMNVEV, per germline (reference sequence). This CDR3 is CASSLAAFAGAPNTGELFF. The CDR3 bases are TGTGCCAGCAGTTTAGCCGCTTTCGCGGGGGCTCCGAACACCGGGGAGCTGTTTTTT.

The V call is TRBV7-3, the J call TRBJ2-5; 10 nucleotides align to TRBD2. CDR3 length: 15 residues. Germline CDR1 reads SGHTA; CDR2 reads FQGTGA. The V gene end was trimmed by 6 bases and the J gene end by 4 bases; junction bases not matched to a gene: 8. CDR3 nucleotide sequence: TGTGCCAGCAGTACGACTAGCGGGCAGGGAGAGACCCAGTACTTC. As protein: CASSTTSGQGETQYF. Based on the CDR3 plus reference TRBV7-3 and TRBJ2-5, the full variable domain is GAGVSQTPSNKVTEKGKYVELRCDPISGHTALYWYRQSLGQGPEFLIYFQGTGAADDSGLPNDRFFAVRPEGSVSTLKIQRTERGDSAVYLCASSTTSGQGETQYFGPGTRLLVL.

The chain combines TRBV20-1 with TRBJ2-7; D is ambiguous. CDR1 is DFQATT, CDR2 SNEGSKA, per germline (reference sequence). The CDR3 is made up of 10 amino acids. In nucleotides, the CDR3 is TGCACCCCTAGTAACAACGAGCAGTACTTC. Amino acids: CTPSNNEQYF.

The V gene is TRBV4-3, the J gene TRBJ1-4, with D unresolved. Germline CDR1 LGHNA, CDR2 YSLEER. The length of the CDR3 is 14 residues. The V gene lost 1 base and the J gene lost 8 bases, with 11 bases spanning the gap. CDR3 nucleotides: TGCGCCAGCAGCCAAGCCGCTCTGGAAGAAAAACTGTTTTTT. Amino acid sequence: CASSQAALEEKLFF.

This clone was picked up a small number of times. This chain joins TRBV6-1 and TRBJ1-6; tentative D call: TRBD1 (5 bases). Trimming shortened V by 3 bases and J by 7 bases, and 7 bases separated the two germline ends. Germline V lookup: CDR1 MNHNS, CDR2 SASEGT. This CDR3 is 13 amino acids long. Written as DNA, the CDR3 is TGTGCCAGCAGTGACCAGGGAAATTCACCCCTCCACTTT. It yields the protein CASSDQGNSPLHF.

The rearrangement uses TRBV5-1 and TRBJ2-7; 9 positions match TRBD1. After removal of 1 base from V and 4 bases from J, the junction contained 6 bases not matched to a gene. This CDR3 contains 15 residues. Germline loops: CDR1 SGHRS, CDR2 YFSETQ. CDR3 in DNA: TGCGCCAGCAGCTTGACTCAGACAGGGGGGTACGAGCAGTACTTC. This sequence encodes CASSLTQTGGYEQYF.

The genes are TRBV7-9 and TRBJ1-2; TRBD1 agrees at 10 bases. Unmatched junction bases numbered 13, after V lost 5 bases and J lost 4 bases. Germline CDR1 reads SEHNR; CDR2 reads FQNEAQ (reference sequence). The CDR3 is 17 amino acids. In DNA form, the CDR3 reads TGTGCCAGCAGCCCCGGGACAGGGGACCCCTTGCCCTATGGCTACACCTTC. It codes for CASSPGTGDPLPYGYTF.

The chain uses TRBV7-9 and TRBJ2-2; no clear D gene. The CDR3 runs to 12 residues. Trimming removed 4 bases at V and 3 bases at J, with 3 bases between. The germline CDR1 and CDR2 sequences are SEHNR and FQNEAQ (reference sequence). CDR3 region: CASSWDTGELFF. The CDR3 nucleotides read TGTGCCAGCAGCTGGGACACCGGGGAGCTGTTTTTT.

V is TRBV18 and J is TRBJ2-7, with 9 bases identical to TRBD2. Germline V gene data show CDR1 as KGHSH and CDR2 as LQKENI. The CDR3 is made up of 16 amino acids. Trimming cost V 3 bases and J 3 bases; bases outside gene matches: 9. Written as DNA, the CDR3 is TGTGCCAGCTCACCTTCTTTGGGACTAGCCGTCTACGAGCAGTACTTC. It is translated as CASSPSLGLAVYEQYF. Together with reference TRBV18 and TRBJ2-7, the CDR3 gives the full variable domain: NAGVMQNPRHLVRRRGQEARLRCSPMKGHSHVYWYRQLPEEGLKFMVYLQKENIIDESGMPKERFSAEFPKEGPSILRIQQVVRGDSAAYFCASSPSLGLAVYEQYFGPGTRLTVT.

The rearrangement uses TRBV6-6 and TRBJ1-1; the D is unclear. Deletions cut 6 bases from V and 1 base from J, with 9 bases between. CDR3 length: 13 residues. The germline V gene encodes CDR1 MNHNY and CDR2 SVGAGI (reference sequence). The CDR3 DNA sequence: TGTGCCAGCAGCGCGTACGCGAACACTGAAGCTTTCTTT. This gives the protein CASSAYANTEAFF.

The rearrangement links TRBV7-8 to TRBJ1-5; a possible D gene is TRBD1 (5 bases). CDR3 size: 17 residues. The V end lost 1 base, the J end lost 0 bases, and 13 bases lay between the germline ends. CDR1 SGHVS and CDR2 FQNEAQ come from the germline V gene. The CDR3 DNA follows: TGTGCCAGCAGCTTAGACATCACAGGATATAGCAATCAGCCCCAGCATTTT. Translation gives CASSLDITGYSNQPQHF. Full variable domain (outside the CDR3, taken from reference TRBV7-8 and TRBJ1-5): GAGVSQSPRYKVAKRGQDVALRCDPISGHVSLFWYQQALGQGPEFLTYFQNEAQLDKSGLPSDRFFAERPEGSVSTLKIQRTQQEDSAVYLCASSLDITGYSNQPQHFGDGTRLSIL.

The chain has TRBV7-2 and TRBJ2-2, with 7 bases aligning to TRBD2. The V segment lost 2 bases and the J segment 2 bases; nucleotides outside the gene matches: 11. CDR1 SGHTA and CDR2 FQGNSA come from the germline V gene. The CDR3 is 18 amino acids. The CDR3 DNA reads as TGTGCCAGCAGCTTATCCGAGGGACTAACCCTTAACACCGGGGAGCTGTTTTTT. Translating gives CASSLSEGLTLNTGELFF.

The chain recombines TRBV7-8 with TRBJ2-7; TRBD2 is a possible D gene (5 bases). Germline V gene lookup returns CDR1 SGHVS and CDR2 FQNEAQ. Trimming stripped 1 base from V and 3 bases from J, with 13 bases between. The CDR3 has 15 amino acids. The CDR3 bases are TGTGCCAGCAGCTTAGTTTTTAGAGGGATCTACGAGCAGTACTTC. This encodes CASSLVFRGIYEQYF.

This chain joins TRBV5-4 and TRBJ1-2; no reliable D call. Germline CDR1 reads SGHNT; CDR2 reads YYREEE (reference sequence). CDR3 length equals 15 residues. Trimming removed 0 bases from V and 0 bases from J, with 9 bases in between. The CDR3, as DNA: TGTGCCAGCAGCTTGGAGGGAGGATCTAACTATGGCTACACCTTC. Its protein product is CASSLEGGSNYGYTF.

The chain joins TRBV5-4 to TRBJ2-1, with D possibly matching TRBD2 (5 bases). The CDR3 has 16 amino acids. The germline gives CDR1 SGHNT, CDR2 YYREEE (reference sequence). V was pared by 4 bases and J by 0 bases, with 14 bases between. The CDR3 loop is CASSRTRESSYNEQFF. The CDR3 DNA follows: TGTGCCAGCAGCCGTACAAGGGAGAGCTCCTACAATGAGCAGTTCTTC.

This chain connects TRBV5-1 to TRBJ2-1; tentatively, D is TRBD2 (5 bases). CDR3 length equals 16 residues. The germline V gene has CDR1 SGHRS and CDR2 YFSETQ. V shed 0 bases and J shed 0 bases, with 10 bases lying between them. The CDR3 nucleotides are TGCGCCAGCAGCTTGGCCGGTGGGAGCTCCTACAATGAGCAGTTCTTC. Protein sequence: CASSLAGGSSYNEQFF.

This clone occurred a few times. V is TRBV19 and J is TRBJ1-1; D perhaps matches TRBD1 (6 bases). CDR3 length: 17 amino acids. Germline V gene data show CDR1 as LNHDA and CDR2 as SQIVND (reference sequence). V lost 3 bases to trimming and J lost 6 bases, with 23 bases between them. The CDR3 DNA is TGTGCCAGTAGTATGAGGCTGGCAGGGGCAGACTCTGCTGAAGCTTTCTTT. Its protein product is CASSMRLAGADSAEAFF.

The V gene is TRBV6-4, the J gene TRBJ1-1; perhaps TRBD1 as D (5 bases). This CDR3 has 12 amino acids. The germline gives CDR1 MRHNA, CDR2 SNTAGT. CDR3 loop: CAGSGANTEAFF. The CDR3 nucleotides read TGTGCAGGCAGCGGGGCGAACACTGAAGCTTTCTTT.